This passage covers 28 T cell receptor beta chains from one sample sequenced in a study of T cell responses to AZD1222 COVID-19 vaccine. Produced via immunoSEQ multiplex PCR; TCRdb's table is partial and in-frame only. The sample shows around 95,000 clones, about 88% of them seen only once. Specimen: peripheral blood, collected on day 0 of AZD1222 vaccination. The receptor set was obtained from an adult in good health.

The chain links TRBV19 to TRBJ2-1; 10 bases match TRBD2. The V gene end was trimmed by 9 bases and the J gene end by 7 bases; junction bases not matched to a gene: 3. The germline V gene encodes CDR1 LNHDA and CDR2 SQIVND (reference sequence). The CDR3 spans 12 residues. DNA of the CDR3: TGTGCCAGCCGACTAGCGGGTAATGAGCAGTTCTTC. It translates to CASRLAGNEQFF.

This chain uses TRBV7-9 with TRBJ1-1; D is undetermined. Germline V gene lookup returns CDR1 SEHNR and CDR2 FQNEAQ (reference sequence). Trimming cost V 5 bases and J 7 bases, with 14 bases left between them. The CDR3 loop spans 13 amino acids. CDR3 coding DNA: TGTGCCAGCAGCCCCCAAATTCTTTTTGAAGCTTTCTTT. This codes for CASSPQILFEAFF.

This clone was seen more than once but under ten times. The genes are TRBV27 and TRBJ2-5, with D unresolved. This CDR3 has 15 amino acids. The germline V gene has CDR1 MNHEY and CDR2 SMNVEV (reference sequence). Trimming pared 4 bases from V and 0 bases from J, leaving 12 bases between. CDR3 region: CASSSGTRYQETQYF. DNA of the CDR3: TGTGCCAGCAGTTCGGGCACACGGTACCAAGAGACCCAGTACTTC.

The CDR3, as DNA: TGTGCCAGCAGCCATACGGTCGAGACCCAGTACTTC. It yields the protein CASSHTVETQYF. J is TRBJ2-5 and V is TRBV3-1 (or the pseudogene TRBV3-2); unclear D gene. This CDR3 is built from 12 residues. V lost 3 bases to trimming and J lost 5 bases, with 7 bases between them. CDR1 LGHDT and CDR2 YNNKEL come from the germline V gene (reference sequence).

The chain joins TRBV5-1 to TRBJ1-1, with TRBD1 identical over 7 bases. CDR1 and CDR2 (germline): SGHRS, YFSETQ. Losses at the gene ends were 0 bases for V and 7 bases for J; bases not matched to a gene: 12. The CDR3 length is 16 residues. The CDR3 DNA is TGCGCCAGCAGCTTGGAGGCCAGGGGGGCTGGAGGTGAAGCTTTCTTT. Translated, it gives CASSLEARGAGGEAFF. Complete variable domain (other parts from reference TRBV5-1 and TRBJ1-1): KAGVTQTPRYLIKTRGQQVTLSCSPISGHRSVSWYQQTPGQGLQFLFEYFSETQRNKGNFPGRFSGRQFSNSRSEMNVSTLELGDSALYLCASSLEARGAGGEAFFGQGTRLTVV.

This clone was seen a single time. This chain connects TRBV7-2 to TRBJ2-3; D call uncertain. The CDR3 has 14 amino acids. Between the trimmed V and J ends, which lost 1 base and 0 bases, there was a span of 5 bases. Germline CDR1 is SGHTA and CDR2 is FQGNSA. DNA of the CDR3: TGTGCCAGCAGCTTAGGGGCCAGCACAGATACGCAGTATTTT. The encoded protein is CASSLGASTDTQYF.

The chain employs TRBV7-9 and TRBJ2-1; TRBD2 matches at 11 bases. The CDR3 has 16 amino acids. Germline V gene sequence: CDR1 SEHNR, CDR2 FQNEAQ (reference sequence). V shed 5 bases and J 3 bases; nucleotides not matched to a gene: 6. In DNA, the CDR3 is TGTGCCAGCAGCCGACGCGGGACTAGCGGCTACAATGAGCAGTTCTTC. It yields the protein CASSRRGTSGYNEQFF.

The chain recombines TRBV3-1 (or the pseudogene TRBV3-2) with TRBJ1-3; D is undetermined. CDR1 LGHDT and CDR2 YNNKEL come from the germline V gene (reference sequence). The CDR3 has 14 residues. The V end lost 3 bases, the J end lost 7 bases, and 13 bases lay between the germline ends. CDR3 DNA sequence: TGTGCCAGCAGCCAGGCGGTAGCGGGGAACACCATATATTTT. Translation: CASSQAVAGNTIYF.

CDR3 protein: CASSRTSGGRETQYF. The CDR3 coding sequence is TGTGCCAGCAGCCGGACTAGCGGAGGCAGGGAGACCCAGTACTTC. The chain has TRBV7-9 and TRBJ2-5; 10 bases line up with TRBD2. The CDR3 length is 15 residues. V lost 5 bases and J lost 5; bases outside the gene matches: 8. Germline V gene data show CDR1 as SEHNR and CDR2 as FQNEAQ (reference sequence). The full variable domain, completed using reference TRBV7-9 and TRBJ2-5, is DTGVSQNPRHKITKRGQNVTFRCDPISEHNRLYWYRQTLGQGPEFLTYFQNEAQLEKSRLLSDRFSAERPKGSFSTLEIQRTEQGDSAMYLCASSRTSGGRETQYFGPGTRLLVL.

The chain joins TRBV19 to TRBJ1-3; D is undetermined. Germline lookup yields CDR1 LNHDA and CDR2 SQIVND (reference sequence). The CDR3 is 15 residues long. Trimming took off 3 bases at V and 0 bases at J, with 9 bases between the two ends. The CDR3 loop is CASSMASSSGNTIYF. CDR3 DNA: TGTGCCAGTAGTATGGCTTCCAGCTCTGGAAACACCATATATTTT.

The CDR3 nucleotides are TGTGCCACCAGTGCCGGGAGGAATCAGCCCCAGCATTTT. It yields the protein CATSAGRNQPQHF. V and J are TRBV24-1 and TRBJ1-5; D uncertain. The V and J ends lost 5 bases and 4 bases respectively, with 8 bases between them. Looked up from germline, CDR1 is KGHDR and CDR2 is SFDVKD. The CDR3 length is 13 residues.

A few counts support this clone. J is TRBJ2-5 and V is TRBV5-1; tentative D call: TRBD2 (6 bases). The CDR3 extends over 17 amino acids. Looked up from germline, CDR1 is SGHRS and CDR2 is YFSETQ. V lost 0 bases and J 2 bases, leaving 17 bases between the germline ends. CDR3 coding DNA: TGCGCCAGCAGCTTGGGACTAGTTTTCGGTAATCAAGAGACCCAGTACTTC. This encodes CASSLGLVFGNQETQYF.

This rearrangement joins TRBV19 to TRBJ1-1, with D unclear. The germline CDR1 and CDR2 sequences are LNHDA and SQIVND (reference sequence). V was shortened by 2 bases and J by 0 bases, with 19 bases between the two germline ends. The CDR3 has 18 residues. The CDR3 is CASSIYGGLQTMNTEAFF. In DNA, the CDR3 is TGTGCCAGTAGTATATACGGAGGGCTCCAAACTATGAACACTGAAGCTTTCTTT.

The V and J genes are TRBV30 and TRBJ1-4, with D unclear. The CDR3 is made up of 16 amino acids. Trimming took off 0 bases at V and 8 bases at J, with 19 bases between the two ends. Looked up from germline, CDR1 is GTSNPN and CDR2 is SVGIG (reference sequence). The DNA for the CDR3 is TGTGCCTGGAGTGTACCGGCGTTTGACATTCCGGAAAAACTGTTTTTT. This sequence encodes CAWSVPAFDIPEKLFF.

The chain combines TRBV28 with TRBJ1-4; D not certain. This CDR3 contains 14 residues. V shed 4 bases and J shed 0 bases, with 6 bases lying between them. Germline V CDR1 and CDR2: MDHEN, SYDVKM. CDR3 in amino acids: CASSYPTTNEKLFF. Written as DNA, the CDR3 is TGTGCCAGCAGTTATCCGACAACTAATGAAAAACTGTTTTTT.

The chain couples TRBV27 to TRBJ1-2; D is unclear. Trimming removed 5 bases at V and 0 bases at J, with 7 bases between. CDR3 length equals 13 residues. CDR1 is MNHEY, CDR2 SMNVEV, per germline (reference sequence). The CDR3 sequence is CASSPGSNYGYTF. The CDR3 DNA follows: TGTGCCAGCAGTCCCGGCTCTAACTATGGCTACACCTTC.

The chain recombines TRBV11-3 with TRBJ1-3; TRBD1 matches at 7 bases. The CDR3 covers 17 residues. The J segment lost 4 bases and the V segment lost 4 bases, leaving 13 bases of the junction unmatched. CDR1 is SGHNT, CDR2 YENEEA, per germline. The CDR3, as DNA: TGTGCCAGCAGCTCGGGACAGAGAAATGACCCCGGAAACACCATATATTTT. Its protein product is CASSSGQRNDPGNTIYF. Together with reference TRBV11-3 and TRBJ1-3, the CDR3 gives the full variable domain: EAGVVQSPRYKIIEKKQPVAFWCNPISGHNTLYWYLQNLGQGPELLIRYENEEAVDDSQLPKDRFSAERLKGVDSTLKIQPAELGDSAVYLCASSSGQRNDPGNTIYFGEGSWLTVV.

The chain recombines TRBV7-2 with TRBJ1-1; no reliable D call. CDR1 and CDR2 (germline): SGHTA, FQGNSA. The V gene lost 0 bases and the J gene lost 5 bases, with 7 bases spanning the gap. The CDR3 sequence is 13 residues long. The CDR3 is CASSLAGRTEAFF. CDR3 coding DNA: TGTGCCAGCAGCTTAGCCGGGAGGACTGAAGCTTTCTTT.

CDR3 in amino acids: CASSAPAPWDTQYF. The CDR3 coding sequence is TGTGCCAGCAGTGCCCCGGCCCCATGGGATACGCAGTATTTT. V usage is TRBV6-2 or TRBV6-3 and J usage is TRBJ2-3; no reliable D call. This CDR3 is built from 14 residues. The V end lost 5 bases, the J end lost 6 bases, and 15 bases lay between the germline ends. CDR1 is MNHEY, CDR2 SVGEGT, per germline.

This clone was detected only a few times. The CDR3 reads CASSLVGNTGELFF. For the CDR3, the DNA is TGTGCCAGCAGCTTGGTGGGAAACACCGGGGAGCTGTTTTTT. This chain links TRBV5-4 with TRBJ2-2; D uncertain. The CDR3 sequence is 14 residues long. The V and J ends lost 0 bases and 2 bases respectively, with 5 bases between them. CDR1 is SGHNT, CDR2 YYREEE, per germline (reference sequence). The whole variable domain, remainder taken from reference TRBV5-4 and TRBJ2-2, is ETGVTQSPTHLIKTRGQQVTLRCSSQSGHNTVSWYQQALGQGPQFIFQYYREEENGRGNFPPRFSGLQFPNYSSELNVNALELDDSALYLCASSLVGNTGELFFGEGSRLTVL.

V is TRBV20-1 and J is TRBJ2-2; D may be TRBD2 (5 bases). The CDR3 totals 11 residues. The germline V gene encodes CDR1 DFQATT and CDR2 SNEGSKA (reference sequence). Trimming removed 2 bases at V and 11 bases at J, with 9 bases between. CDR3 loop: CSARRGSELFF. The CDR3 region has the DNA TGCAGTGCTAGAAGAGGGTCTGAGCTGTTTTTT.

The rearrangement uses TRBV4-2 and TRBJ1-4; D is unresolved. V lost 3 bases and J 0 bases, leaving 8 bases between the germline ends. Germline lookup yields CDR1 LGHNA and CDR2 YNFKEQ. The CDR3 consists of 15 residues. The CDR3 DNA reads as TGTGCCAGCAGCCACGGACTCGCAACTAATGAAAAACTGTTTTTT. Its translation is CASSHGLATNEKLFF.

The V gene is TRBV28, the J gene TRBJ1-5; D gene unclear. In germline, CDR1 is MDHEN, CDR2 SYDVKM. The CDR3 runs to 13 residues. The germline V and J ends were trimmed by 0 bases and 2 bases, with 2 bases remaining between them. The CDR3 coding sequence is TGTGCCAGCAGTTTATGGGGCAATCAGCCCCAGCATTTT. Translation: CASSLWGNQPQHF. Full variable domain (outside the CDR3, taken from reference TRBV28 and TRBJ1-5): DVKVTQSSRYLVKRTGEKVFLECVQDMDHENMFWYRQDPGLGLRLIYFSYDVKMKEKGDIPEGYSVSREKKERFSLILESASTNQTSMYLCASSLWGNQPQHFGDGTRLSIL.

V usage is TRBV7-3 and J usage is TRBJ1-2, with a possible D match to TRBD1 (6 bases). V lost 5 bases to trimming and J lost 8 bases, with 21 bases between them. Germline V gene data show CDR1 as SGHTA and CDR2 as FQGTGA. The CDR3 has 15 residues. CDR3 sequence: CASSPRSGAQGGYTF. The CDR3 DNA follows: TGTGCCAGCAGCCCCCGTTCAGGGGCGCAGGGGGGCTACACCTTC.

This clone was detected a few times. V usage is TRBV10-2 and J usage is TRBJ1-2, with 7 bases that match TRBD1. The ends lost 3 bases at V and 6 bases at J; junction bases unmatched: 4. CDR3 size: 13 residues. Looked up from germline, CDR1 is WSHSY and CDR2 is SAAADI. The DNA for the CDR3 is TGCGCCAGCAGTGAAAGAGGGGGCGATGGCTACACCTTC. Protein product: CASSERGGDGYTF.

The chain has TRBV7-2 and TRBJ2-5; 12 bases line up with TRBD2. Looked up from germline, CDR1 is SGHTA and CDR2 is FQGNSA. CDR3 length: 17 residues. The J segment lost 5 bases and the V segment lost 5 bases, leaving 12 bases of the junction unmatched. This chain's CDR3 is CASSPGLAGLRGETQYF. CDR3 nucleotide sequence: TGTGCCAGCAGCCCGGGACTAGCGGGCCTGAGGGGGGAGACCCAGTACTTC.

The rearrangement uses TRBV28 and TRBJ2-1; 8 positions match TRBD2. Unmatched junction bases numbered 18, after V lost 4 bases and J lost 7 bases. The V gene's germline CDR1 is MDHEN and CDR2 SYDVKM. The CDR3 extends over 18 amino acids. The CDR3: CASSSRDPRGGTVNEQFF. The CDR3 region has the DNA TGTGCCAGCAGTTCTAGAGACCCCCGGGGGGGCACGGTAAATGAGCAGTTCTTC. The full variable domain, its missing parts supplied by reference TRBV28 and TRBJ2-1, is DVKVTQSSRYLVKRTGEKVFLECVQDMDHENMFWYRQDPGLGLRLIYFSYDVKMKEKGDIPEGYSVSREKKERFSLILESASTNQTSMYLCASSSRDPRGGTVNEQFFGPGTRLTVL.

The chain couples TRBV28 to TRBJ2-2; D uncertain. The V end was cut by 4 bases, the J end by 3 bases, with 6 bases between. The CDR3 sequence is 13 residues long. Germline V CDR1 and CDR2: MDHEN, SYDVKM. The CDR3 region is CASSSYDTGELFF. For the CDR3, the DNA is TGTGCCAGCAGTTCCTACGACACCGGGGAGCTGTTTTTT.